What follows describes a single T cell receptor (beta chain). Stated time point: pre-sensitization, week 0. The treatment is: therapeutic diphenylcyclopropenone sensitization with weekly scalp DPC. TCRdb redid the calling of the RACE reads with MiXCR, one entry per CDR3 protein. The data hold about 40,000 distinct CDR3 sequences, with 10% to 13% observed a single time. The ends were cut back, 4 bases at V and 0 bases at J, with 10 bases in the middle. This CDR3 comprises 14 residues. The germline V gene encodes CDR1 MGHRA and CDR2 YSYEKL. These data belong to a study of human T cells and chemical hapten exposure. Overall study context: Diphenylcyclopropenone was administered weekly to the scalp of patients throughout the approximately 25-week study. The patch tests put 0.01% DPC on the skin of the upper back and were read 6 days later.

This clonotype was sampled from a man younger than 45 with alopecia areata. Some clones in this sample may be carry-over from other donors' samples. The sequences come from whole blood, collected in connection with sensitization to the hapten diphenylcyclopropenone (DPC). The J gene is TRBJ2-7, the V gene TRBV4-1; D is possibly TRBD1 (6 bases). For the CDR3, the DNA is TGCGCCAGCAGCCCCCGACAGGACTCCTACGAGCAGTACTTC. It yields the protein CASSPRQDSYEQYF.